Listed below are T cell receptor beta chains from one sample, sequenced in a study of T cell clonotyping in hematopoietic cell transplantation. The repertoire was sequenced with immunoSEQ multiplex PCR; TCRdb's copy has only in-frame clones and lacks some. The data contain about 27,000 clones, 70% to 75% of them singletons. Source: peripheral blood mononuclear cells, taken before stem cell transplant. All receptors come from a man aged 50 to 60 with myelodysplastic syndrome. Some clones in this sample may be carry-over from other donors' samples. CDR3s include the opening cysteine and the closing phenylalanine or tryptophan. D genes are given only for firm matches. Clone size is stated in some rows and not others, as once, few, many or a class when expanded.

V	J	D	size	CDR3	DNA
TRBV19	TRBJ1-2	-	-	CASSTAPRTLYGYTF	TGTGCCAGTAGTACTGCCCCGAGGACCCTCTATGGCTACACCTTC
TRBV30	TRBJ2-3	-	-	CAWSGVWVGVTDTQYF	TGTGCCTGGAGTGGGGTCTGGGTGGGGGTCACAGATACGCAGTATTTT
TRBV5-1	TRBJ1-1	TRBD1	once	CASSSAGGGTEAFF	TGCGCCAGCAGCTCGGCAGGGGGAGGCACTGAAGCTTTCTTT
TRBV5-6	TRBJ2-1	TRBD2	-	CASSLRTSGPYNEQFF	TGTGCCAGCAGCCTTAGGACTAGCGGACCCTACAATGAGCAGTTCTTC
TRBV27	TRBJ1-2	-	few	CASSLVGNYGYTF	TGTGCCAGCAGTTTGGTAGGGAACTATGGCTACACCTTC
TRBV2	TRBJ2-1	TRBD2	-	CASRTGTSFDEQFF	TGTGCCAGCAGGACCGGGACTAGTTTCGATGAGCAGTTCTTC
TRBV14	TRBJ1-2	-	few	CASSQDRLNYGYTF	TGTGCCAGCAGCCAAGATAGACTTAACTATGGCTACACCTTC
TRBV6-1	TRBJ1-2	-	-	CASSEPGPWYGYTF	TGTGCCAGCAGTGAGCCGGGACCGTGGTATGGCTACACCTTC
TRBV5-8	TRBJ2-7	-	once	CASSFYEQYF	TGTGCCAGCAGCTTCTACGAGCAGTACTTC
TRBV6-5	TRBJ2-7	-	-	CASGAGPLSSYEQYF	TGTGCCAGCGGGGCAGGGCCCTTGAGCTCCTACGAGCAGTACTTC